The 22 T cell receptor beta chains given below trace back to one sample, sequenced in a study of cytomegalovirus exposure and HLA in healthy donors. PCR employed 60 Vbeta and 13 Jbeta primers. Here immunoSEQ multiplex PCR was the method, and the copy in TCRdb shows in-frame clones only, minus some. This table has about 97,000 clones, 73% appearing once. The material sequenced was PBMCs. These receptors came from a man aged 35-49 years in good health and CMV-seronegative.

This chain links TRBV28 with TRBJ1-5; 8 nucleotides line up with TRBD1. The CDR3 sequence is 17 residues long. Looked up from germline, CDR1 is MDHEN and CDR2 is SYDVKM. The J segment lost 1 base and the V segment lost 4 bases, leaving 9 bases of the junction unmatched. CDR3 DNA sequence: TGTGCCAGCAGTTACCCACGACAGGGGTTAAGCAATCAGCCCCAGCATTTT. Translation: CASSYPRQGLSNQPQHF.

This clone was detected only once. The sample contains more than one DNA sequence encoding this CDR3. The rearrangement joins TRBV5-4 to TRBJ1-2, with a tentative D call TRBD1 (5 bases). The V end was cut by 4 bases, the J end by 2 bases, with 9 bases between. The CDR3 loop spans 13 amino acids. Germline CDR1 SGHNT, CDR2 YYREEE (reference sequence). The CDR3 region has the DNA TGTGCCAGCAGCCCCGACAGCAACTATGGCTACACCTTC. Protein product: CASSPDSNYGYTF.

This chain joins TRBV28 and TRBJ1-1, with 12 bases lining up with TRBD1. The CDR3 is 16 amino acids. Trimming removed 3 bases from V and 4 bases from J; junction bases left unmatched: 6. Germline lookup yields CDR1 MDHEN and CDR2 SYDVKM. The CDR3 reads CASSFWGQGARTEAFF. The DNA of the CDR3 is TGTGCCAGCAGTTTTTGGGGACAGGGGGCGCGCACTGAAGCTTTCTTT.

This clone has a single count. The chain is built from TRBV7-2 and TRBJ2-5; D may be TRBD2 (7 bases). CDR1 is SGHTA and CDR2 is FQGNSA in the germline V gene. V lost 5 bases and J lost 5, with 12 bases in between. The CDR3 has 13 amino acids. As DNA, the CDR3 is TGTGCCAGCAGCGGGGGGGCTTATGAGACCCAGTACTTC. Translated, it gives CASSGGAYETQYF.

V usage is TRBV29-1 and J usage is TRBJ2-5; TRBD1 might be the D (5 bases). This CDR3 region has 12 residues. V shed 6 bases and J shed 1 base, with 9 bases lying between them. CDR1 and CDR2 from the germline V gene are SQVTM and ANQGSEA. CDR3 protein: CSVGHLQETQYF. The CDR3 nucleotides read TGCAGCGTCGGACACCTCCAAGAGACCCAGTACTTC.

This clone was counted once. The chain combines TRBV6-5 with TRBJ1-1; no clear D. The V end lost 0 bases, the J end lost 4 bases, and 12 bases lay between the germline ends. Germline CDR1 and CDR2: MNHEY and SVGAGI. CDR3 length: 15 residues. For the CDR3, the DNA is TGTGCCAGCAGTTACTCGATCTCCGGGAGCACTGAAGCTTTCTTT. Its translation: CASSYSISGSTEAFF.

CDR3 sequence: CASSRTSGGYEQYF. The CDR3 nucleotides read TGCGCCAGCTCCCGGACTAGCGGGGGTTACGAGCAGTACTTC. V is TRBV5-1 and J is TRBJ2-7; the match to TRBD2 covers 13 bases. The ends lost 7 bases at V and 4 bases at J; junction bases unmatched: 5. The CDR3 totals 14 residues. Germline values: CDR1 SGHRS, CDR2 YFSETQ. Using reference TRBV5-1 and TRBJ2-7 for the parts outside the CDR3, the full variable domain is KAGVTQTPRYLIKTRGQQVTLSCSPISGHRSVSWYQQTPGQGLQFLFEYFSETQRNKGNFPGRFSGRQFSNSRSEMNVSTLELGDSALYLCASSRTSGGYEQYFGPGTRLTVT.

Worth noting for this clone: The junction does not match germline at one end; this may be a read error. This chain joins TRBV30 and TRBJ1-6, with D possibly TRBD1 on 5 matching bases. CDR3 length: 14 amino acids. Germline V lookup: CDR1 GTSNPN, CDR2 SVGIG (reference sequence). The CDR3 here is CAWSPQTASSPPHF. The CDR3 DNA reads TGTGCCTGGAGTCCTCAGACAGCCTCTTCACCCCCCCACTTT.

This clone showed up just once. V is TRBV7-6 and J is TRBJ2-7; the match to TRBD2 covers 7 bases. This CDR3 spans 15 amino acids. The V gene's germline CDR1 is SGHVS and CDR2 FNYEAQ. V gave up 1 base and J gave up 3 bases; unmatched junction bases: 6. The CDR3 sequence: CASSLVSGGSYEQYF. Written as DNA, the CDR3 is TGTGCCAGCAGCTTAGTTTCGGGGGGAAGCTACGAGCAGTACTTC.

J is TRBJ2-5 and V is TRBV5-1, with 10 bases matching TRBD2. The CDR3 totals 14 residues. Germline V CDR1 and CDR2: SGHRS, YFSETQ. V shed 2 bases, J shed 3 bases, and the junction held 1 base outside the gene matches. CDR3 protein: CASSFGTSEETQYF. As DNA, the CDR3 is TGCGCCAGCAGCTTCGGGACTAGCGAAGAGACCCAGTACTTC.

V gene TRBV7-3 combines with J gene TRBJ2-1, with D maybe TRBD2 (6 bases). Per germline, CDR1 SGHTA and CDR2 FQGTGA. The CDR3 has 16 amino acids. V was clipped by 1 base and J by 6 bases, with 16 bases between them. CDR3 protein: CASSLIVSGPTNEQFF. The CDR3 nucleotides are TGTGCCAGCAGCTTAATCGTCAGCGGGCCCACCAATGAGCAGTTCTTC.

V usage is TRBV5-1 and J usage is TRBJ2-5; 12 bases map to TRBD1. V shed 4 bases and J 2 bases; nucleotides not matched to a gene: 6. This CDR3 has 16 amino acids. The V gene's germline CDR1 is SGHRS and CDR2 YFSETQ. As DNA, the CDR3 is TGCGCCAGCAGCCCCGGGACAGGGGGCCGACAAGAGACCCAGTACTTC. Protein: CASSPGTGGRQETQYF.

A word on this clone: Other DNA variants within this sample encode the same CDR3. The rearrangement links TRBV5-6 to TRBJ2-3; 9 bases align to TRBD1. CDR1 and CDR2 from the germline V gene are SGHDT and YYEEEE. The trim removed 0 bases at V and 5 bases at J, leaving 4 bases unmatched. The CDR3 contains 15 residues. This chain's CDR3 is CASSLGGQGIDTQYF. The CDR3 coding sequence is TGTGCCAGCAGCTTGGGGGGACAGGGAATAGATACGCAGTATTTT.

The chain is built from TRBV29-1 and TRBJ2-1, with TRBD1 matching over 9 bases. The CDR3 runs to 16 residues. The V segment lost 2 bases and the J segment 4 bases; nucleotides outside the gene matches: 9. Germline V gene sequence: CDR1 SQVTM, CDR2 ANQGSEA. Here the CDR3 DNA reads TGCAGCGTTGAAAAGGGGGAGACAGGGGGTTACAATGAGCAGTTCTTC. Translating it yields CSVEKGETGGYNEQFF.

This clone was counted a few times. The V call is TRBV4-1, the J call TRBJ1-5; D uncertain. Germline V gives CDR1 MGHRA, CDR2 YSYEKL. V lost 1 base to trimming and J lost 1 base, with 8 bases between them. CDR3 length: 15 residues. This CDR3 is CASSQAQSSNQPQHF. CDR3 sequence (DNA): TGCGCCAGCAGCCAAGCACAGTCAAGCAATCAGCCCCAGCATTTT.

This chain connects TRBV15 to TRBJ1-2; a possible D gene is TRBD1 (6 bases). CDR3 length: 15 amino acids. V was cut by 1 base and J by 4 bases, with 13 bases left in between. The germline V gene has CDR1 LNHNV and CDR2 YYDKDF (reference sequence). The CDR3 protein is CATSRVQGRRYGYTF. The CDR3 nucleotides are TGTGCCACCAGCAGAGTACAGGGCCGACGCTATGGCTACACCTTC. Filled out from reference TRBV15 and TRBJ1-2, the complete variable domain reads DAMVIQNPRYQVTQFGKPVTLSCSQTLNHNVMYWYQQKSSQAPKLLFHYYDKDFNNEADTPDNFQSRRPNTSFCFLDIRSPGLGDTAMYLCATSRVQGRRYGYTFGSGTRLTVV.

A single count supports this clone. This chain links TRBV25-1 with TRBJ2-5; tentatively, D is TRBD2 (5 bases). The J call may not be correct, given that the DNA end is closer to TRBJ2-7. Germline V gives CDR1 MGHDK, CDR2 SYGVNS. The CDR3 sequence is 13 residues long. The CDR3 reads CASRKEGLGEQYF. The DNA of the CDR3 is TGTGCCAGCAGAAAAGAGGGTCTAGGCGAGCAGTACTTC.

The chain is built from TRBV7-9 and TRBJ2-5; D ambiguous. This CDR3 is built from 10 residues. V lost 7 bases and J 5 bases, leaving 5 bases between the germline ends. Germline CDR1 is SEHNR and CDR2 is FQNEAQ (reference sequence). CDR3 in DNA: TGTGCCAGCACCCAGGAGACCCAGTACTTC. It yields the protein CASTQETQYF.

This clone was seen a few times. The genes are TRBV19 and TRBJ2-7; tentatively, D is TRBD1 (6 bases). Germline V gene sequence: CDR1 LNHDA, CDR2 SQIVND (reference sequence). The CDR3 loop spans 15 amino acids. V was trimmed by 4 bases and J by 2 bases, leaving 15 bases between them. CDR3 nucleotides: TGTGCCAGTAGTAGGGCGACAGGTGCGACCTACGAGCAGTACTTC. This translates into CASSRATGATYEQYF.

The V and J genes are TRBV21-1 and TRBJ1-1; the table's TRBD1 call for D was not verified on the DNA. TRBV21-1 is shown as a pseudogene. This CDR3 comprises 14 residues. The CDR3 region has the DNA TGTGCCAACAATTGGGACAGCCTTTCCACTGAAGCTTTCTTT. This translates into CANNWDSLSTEAFF.

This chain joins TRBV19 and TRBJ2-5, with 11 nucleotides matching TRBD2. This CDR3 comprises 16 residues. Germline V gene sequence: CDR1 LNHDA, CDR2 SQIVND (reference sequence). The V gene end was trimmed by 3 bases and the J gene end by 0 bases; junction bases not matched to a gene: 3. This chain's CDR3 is CASSIGTSGNQETQYF. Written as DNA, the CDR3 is TGTGCCAGTAGTATCGGGACTAGCGGAAACCAAGAGACCCAGTACTTC.

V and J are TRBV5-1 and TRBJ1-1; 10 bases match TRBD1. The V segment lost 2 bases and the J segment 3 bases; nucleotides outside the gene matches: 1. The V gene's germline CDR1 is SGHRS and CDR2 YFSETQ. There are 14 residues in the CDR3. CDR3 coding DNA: TGCGCCAGCAGCTTTGGGACAGGGGACACTGAAGCTTTCTTT. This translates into CASSFGTGDTEAFF.